A selection of T cell receptor beta chains follows, all from one sample in a study of memory CD4+ T cells and cytomegalovirus serostatus. Sequencing used immunoSEQ multiplex PCR; TCRdb keeps in-frame clones, though not all of them. The sample includes 84,000 or so clones, approximately 84% of them seen just once. The specimen was memory CD4+ T cells from blood. Source of these receptors: an adult in good health and CMV-seronegative. CDR3s include the opening cysteine and the closing phenylalanine or tryptophan. The D gene is left open where the match is weak. For some rows the clone size is stated as once, few or many, or as a class when expanded; others skip it.

NA	TRBV21-1	TRBJ1-2	NA	TGTGCCAGCAGACCGGGACAGGGCTTTTGGGATGGCTACACCTTC	CASRPGQGFWDGYTF
TRBD1	TRBV29-1	TRBJ1-4	NA	TGCAGCGCACAGGGGGGCGGGGAAAAACTGTTTTTT	CSAQGGGEKLFF
TRBD1	TRBV7-9	TRBJ1-1	NA	TGTGCCAGCAGCCACAACGTAGACAGGGACACTGAAGCTTTCTTT	CASSHNVDRDTEAFF
TRBD1	TRBV2	TRBJ1-2	few	TGTGCCAGCAGTCGGGACAGAAGAAACCTTAACTATGGCTACACCTTC	CASSRDRRNLNYGYTF
NA	TRBV7-3	TRBJ2-7	NA	TGTGCCAGCAGCAGGACCTCCTACGAGCAGTACTTC	CASSRTSYEQYF
TRBD1	TRBV4-1	TRBJ2-7	NA	TGCGCCAGCAGCCAAGGGGTCGGGACAGTAGGAACCTACGAGCAGTACTTC	CASSQGVGTVGTYEQYF
NA	TRBV7-3	TRBJ1-1	NA	TGTGCCAGCAGCCGGGGACAGAACACTGAAGCTTTCTTT	CASSRGQNTEAFF
NA	TRBV19	TRBJ2-1	NA	TGTGCCAGTAGTATAGATCCCTACAATGAGCAGTTCTTC	CASSIDPYNEQFF
TRBD1	TRBV7-8	TRBJ2-3	once	TGTGCCAGCAGCTTAGCTAACAGGGGGTCACCAGATACGCAGTATTTT	CASSLANRGSPDTQYF
NA	TRBV1	TRBJ2-4	NA	TGCACCAGCAGCCAAATTGAGGAGGGACGAAACCTAGCCAAAAACATTCAGTACTTC	CTSSQIEEGRNLAKNIQYF
NA	TRBV7-2	TRBJ2-3	NA	TGTGCCAGCAGCCGGGGGAGCGGCACAGATACGCAGTATTTT	CASSRGSGTDTQYF
TRBD1	TRBV11-2	TRBJ1-4	once	TGTGCCAGCAGCCCCCGACAGGGTGCTAATGAAAAACTGTTTTTT	CASSPRQGANEKLFF
TRBD1	TRBV6-5	TRBJ1-2	NA	TGTGCCAGCAGTTACTCACCGGGACAGGGGTTTGGCTACACCTTC	CASSYSPGQGFGYTF
NA	TRBV30	TRBJ2-5	NA	TGTGCCTGGACCCCAGACTTAGAGACCCAGTACTTC	CAWTPDLETQYF
NA	TRBV7-9	TRBJ1-2	NA	TGTGCCAGCAGCTTATCCTACAGGGTTGGTGGCTACACCTTC	CASSLSYRVGGYTF
NA	TRBV25-1	TRBJ1-1	NA	TGTGCCAGCAGTGTTTCTACCCTAGGGCGGACTGAAGCTTTCTTT	CASSVSTLGRTEAFF
NA	TRBV15	TRBJ1-4	NA	TGTGCCACCAGCAGAGAGGGGTCGACAGTTGGGGAAAAACTGTTTTTT	CATSREGSTVGEKLFF
NA	TRBV5-1	TRBJ2-3	NA	TGCGCCAGCAGCTGGGCGGACGGCACAGATACGCAGTATTTT	CASSWADGTDTQYF
NA	TRBV7-9	TRBJ1-5	NA	TGTGCCAGCAGCTTAGTAGGCCAGGGGAGCAATCAGCCCCAGCATTTT	CASSLVGQGSNQPQHF
TRBD1	TRBV2	TRBJ2-7	few	TGTGCCAGCAGTGAGAGAGGACAGGGGGGACGCGAGCAGTACTTC	CASSERGQGGREQYF
TRBD2	TRBV5-1	TRBJ2-4	NA	TGCGCCAGCAGCGGGGACTATCCCCCAGCCAAAAACATTCAGTACTTC	CASSGDYPPAKNIQYF
NA	TRBV5-1	TRBJ1-3	NA	TGCGCCAGCAGCTTGGCCGGCGGGGGCAGCTCTGGAAACACCATATATTTT	CASSLAGGGSSGNTIYF